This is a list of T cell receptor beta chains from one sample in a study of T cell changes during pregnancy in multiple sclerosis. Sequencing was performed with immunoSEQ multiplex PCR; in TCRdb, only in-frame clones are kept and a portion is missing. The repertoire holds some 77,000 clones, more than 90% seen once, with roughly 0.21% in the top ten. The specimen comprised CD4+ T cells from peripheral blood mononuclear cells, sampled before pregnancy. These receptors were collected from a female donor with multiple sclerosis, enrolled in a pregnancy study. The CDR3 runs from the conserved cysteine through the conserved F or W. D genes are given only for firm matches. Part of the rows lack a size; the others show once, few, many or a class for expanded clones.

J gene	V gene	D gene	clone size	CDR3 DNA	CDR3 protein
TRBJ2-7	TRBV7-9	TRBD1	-	TGTGCCAGCAGCTCGCAACCGGGACAGGGGAACCCCTACGAGCAGTACTTC	CASSSQPGQGNPYEQYF
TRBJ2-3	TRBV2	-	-	TGTGCCAGCACTAATGTGGGGGCGGGTACAGATACGCAGTATTTT	CASTNVGAGTDTQYF
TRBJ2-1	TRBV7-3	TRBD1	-	TGTGCCAGCAGCGCCGGGACAGGGAGTTTCAATGAGCAGTTCTTC	CASSAGTGSFNEQFF
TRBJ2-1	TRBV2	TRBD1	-	TGTGCCAGCAGAGAGCCGCGTCCCGGGACAGGGGGAAATGAGCAGTTCTTC	CASREPRPGTGGNEQFF
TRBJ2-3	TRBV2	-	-	TGTGCCAGCAGTGAAGGGCGGCGCACAGATACGCAGTATTTT	CASSEGRRTDTQYF
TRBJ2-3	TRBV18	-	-	TGTGCCAGCTCACCTGAGTTGGAGGCAGATACGCAGTATTTT	CASSPELEADTQYF
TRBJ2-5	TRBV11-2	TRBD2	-	TGTGCCAGCAGCCCGGGACTAGCGCGAATTCAAGAGACCCAGTACTTC	CASSPGLARIQETQYF
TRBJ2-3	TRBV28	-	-	TGTGCCAGCAGTTTAGCGGGACAGATAAGCACAGATACGCAGTATTTT	CASSLAGQISTDTQYF
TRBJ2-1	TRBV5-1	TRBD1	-	TGCGCCAGCAGAGCCGGGACAGGGGATCACAATGAGCAGTTCTTC	CASRAGTGDHNEQFF
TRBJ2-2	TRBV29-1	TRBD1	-	TGCAGCGTTGAATGGGTTAGGACAGGGGCCGGGGAGCTGTTTTTT	CSVEWVRTGAGELFF
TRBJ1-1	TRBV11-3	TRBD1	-	TGTGCCAGCAGCGATGGACAGGGGCTTGAAGCTTTCTTT	CASSDGQGLEAFF
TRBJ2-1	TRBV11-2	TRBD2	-	TGTGCCAGCAGCTTAGATCAGGCGGGAGGAAATGAGCAGTTCTTC	CASSLDQAGGNEQFF
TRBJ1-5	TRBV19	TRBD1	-	TGTGCCAGTACCCAACCCGAGAGGGGGCCCAATCAGCCCCAGCATTTT	CASTQPERGPNQPQHF
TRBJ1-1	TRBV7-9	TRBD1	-	TGTGCCAGCAGCTTAACAGGGGTCCCTCCCTTT	CASSLTGVPPF
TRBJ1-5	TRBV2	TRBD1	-	TGTGCCAGCAGCGTTCGGACAGGGACAAATCAGCCCCAGCATTTT	CASSVRTGTNQPQHF
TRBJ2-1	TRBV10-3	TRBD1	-	TGTGCCATCAGTGAGTCAAAGACAGGGGGCATCAATGAGCAGTTCTTC	CAISESKTGGINEQFF
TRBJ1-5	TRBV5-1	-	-	TGCGCCAGCAGCAACCGACGGAGGGGTCCGTCTCGCAATCAGCCCCAGCATTTT	CASSNRRRGPSRNQPQHF
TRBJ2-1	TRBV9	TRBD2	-	TGTGCCAGCAGCGAACGAACTAGCGGCTCCTACAATGAGCAGTTCTTC	CASSERTSGSYNEQFF
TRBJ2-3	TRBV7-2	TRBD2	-	TGTGCCAGCAGCCCAAGGAGACTAGCAGGCGCAGATACGCAGTATTTT	CASSPRRLAGADTQYF
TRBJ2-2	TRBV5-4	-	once	TGTGCCAGCAGCTTGGAATCTAGCCTCACCGGGGAGCTGTTTTTT	CASSLESSLTGELFF
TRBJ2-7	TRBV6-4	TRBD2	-	TGTGCCAGCAGTCCTCCAGGACTAGCGGGAGGTCACGAGCAGTACTTC	CASSPPGLAGGHEQYF
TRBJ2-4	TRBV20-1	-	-	TGCAGTGCTAGACACGGAGACATTCAGTACTTC	CSARHGDIQYF
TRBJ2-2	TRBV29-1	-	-	TGCAGCGCCTGGGGGGAGGGGGGCACCGGGGAGCTGTTTTTT	CSAWGEGGTGELFF
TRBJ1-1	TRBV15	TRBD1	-	TGTGCCACCAGCAGAGAGGGACAGGTCGCTCCTGAAGCTTTCTTT	CATSREGQVAPEAFF
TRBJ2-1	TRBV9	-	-	TGTGCCAGCAGCGTCCCTTGTGGGCTGCTCGATTACAATGAGCAGTTCTTC	CASSVPCGLLDYNEQFF
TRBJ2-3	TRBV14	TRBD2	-	TGTGCCAGCAGCCAAACTACAGGACTAGCGGACTACACAGATACGCAGTATTTT	CASSQTTGLADYTDTQYF
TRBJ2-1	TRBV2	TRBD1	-	TGTGCCAGCCGACGAGGGGGCTTGGAGTACAATGAGCAGTTCTTC	CASRRGGLEYNEQFF
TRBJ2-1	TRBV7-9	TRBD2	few	TGTGCCAGCAGCCCACTAGCGGGGGCAAAGAATGAGCAGTTCTTC	CASSPLAGAKNEQFF
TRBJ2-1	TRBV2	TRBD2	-	TGTGCCAGCAGTGAACGGCGTAGCGGGAGGGCCCTCTACAATGAGCAGTTCTTC	CASSERRSGRALYNEQFF
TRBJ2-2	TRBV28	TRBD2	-	TGTGCCAGCGGTAGTTCCCTATTTAGCGGGAGAGACGGGGAGCTGTTTTTT	CASGSSLFSGRDGELFF
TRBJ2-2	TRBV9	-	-	TGTGCCAGCAGCGTAATCCAGGGGAACACCGGGGAGCTGTTTTTT	CASSVIQGNTGELFF
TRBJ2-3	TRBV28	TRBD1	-	TGTGCCATCGGACAGGGTGACACAGATACGCAGTATTTT	CAIGQGDTDTQYF
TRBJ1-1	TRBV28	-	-	TGTGCCAGCAGTTTAGTACAGACCGCTGAAGCTTTCTTT	CASSLVQTAEAFF
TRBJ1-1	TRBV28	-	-	TGTGCCAGCAGTAAGCCCCCCCTTGACACTGAAGCTTTCTTT	CASSKPPLDTEAFF
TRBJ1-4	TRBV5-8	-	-	TGTGCCAGCAGCTTGAGGGGATTAAAACTGTTTTTT	CASSLRGLKLFF
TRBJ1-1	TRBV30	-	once	TGTGCCTGGAGTGTGGGAGTGAACACTGAAGCTTTCTTT	CAWSVGVNTEAFF
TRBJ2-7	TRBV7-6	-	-	TGTGCCAGCAGCTTAGGGGCCAGCTCCTACGAGCAGTACTTC	CASSLGASSYEQYF
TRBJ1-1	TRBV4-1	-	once	TGCGCCAGCAAGACTCCGGGACACTCGAACACTGAAGCTTTCTTT	CASKTPGHSNTEAFF
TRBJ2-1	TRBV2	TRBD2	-	TGTGCCAGCAGCCAACAGCGGGGGGCGGGCAATGAGCAGTTCTTC	CASSQQRGAGNEQFF
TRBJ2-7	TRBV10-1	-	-	TGCGCCAGCGGGGCGCCCTACGAGCAGTACTTC	CASGAPYEQYF
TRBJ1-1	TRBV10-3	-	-	TGTGCCATCAGTCCCGGGATCATGAACACTGAAGCTTTCTTT	CAISPGIMNTEAFF
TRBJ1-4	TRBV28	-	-	TGTGCCAGCAGTCCCGCCGGGGGGGGCTTAGAAAAACTGTTTTTT	CASSPAGGGLEKLFF
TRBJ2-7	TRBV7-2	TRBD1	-	TGTGCCAGCAGCTGGCGAGACAGGGGGGCCTACGAGCAGTACTTC	CASSWRDRGAYEQYF
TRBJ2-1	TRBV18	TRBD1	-	TGTGCCAGCTCACCGGGGACAGTTTACAATGAGCAGTTCTTC	CASSPGTVYNEQFF
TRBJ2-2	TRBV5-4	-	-	TGTGCCAGCAGCCCCCGAACGGGCAGGGGTATCACCGGGGAGCTGTTTTTT	CASSPRTGRGITGELFF
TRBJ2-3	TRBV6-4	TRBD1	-	TGTGCCAGCAGTGACTCGAGTCAGGGGGCGCGGACAGATACGCAGTATTTT	CASSDSSQGARTDTQYF
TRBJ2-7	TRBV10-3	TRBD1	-	TGTGCCATCTCTCGGGGGACAGGGTCCTACGAGCAGTACTTC	CAISRGTGSYEQYF
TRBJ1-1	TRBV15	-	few	TGTGCCACCAGCAGAGATCGTCCGGGGAGAGCTTTCTTT	CATSRDRPGRAFF
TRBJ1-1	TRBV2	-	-	TGTGCCAGCAGCGCGGGCGTTAGAGCTTTCTTT	CASSAGVRAFF
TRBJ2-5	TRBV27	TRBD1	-	TGTGCCAGCAGTTGGGGACAGGTAGAGACCCAGTACTTC	CASSWGQVETQYF
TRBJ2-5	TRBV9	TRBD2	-	TGTGCCAGCAGCGTAGGCGGGGGGGCCCGAGAGACCCAGTACTTC	CASSVGGGARETQYF
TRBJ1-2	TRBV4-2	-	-	TGTGCCAGCAGCCAAGACCGGGGTGACTATGGCTACACCTTC	CASSQDRGDYGYTF
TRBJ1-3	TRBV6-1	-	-	TGTGCCAGCAGTTCGATTAGCTCTGGAAACACCATATATTTT	CASSSISSGNTIYF
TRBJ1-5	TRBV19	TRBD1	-	TGTGCCAGTAGTACGAGTCCAGGGGGCGCGGGCAATCAGCCCCAGCATTTT	CASSTSPGGAGNQPQHF
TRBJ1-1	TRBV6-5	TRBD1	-	TGTGCCAGCAGTTCACAGGGGATGGGCACTGAAGCTTTCTTT	CASSSQGMGTEAFF